This record looks at one T cell receptor (beta chain) sequence and its context. Its antigen remains unidentified. Generated by immunoSEQ multiplex PCR, the TCRdb table keeps only in-frame clones and is missing some. Counted here are approximately 30,000 clones, almost 85% occurring once; the ten biggest clones make up approximately 1.5%. This CDR3 has 14 amino acids. The V gene's germline CDR1 is SNHLY and CDR2 FYNNEI. V lost 4 bases, J lost 1 base, and 9 bases lay in between. Antigen-specific CD4+ T cells expanded by the ViraFEST assay with viral peptide pools were then sequenced. On roughly day 10 of culture, CD4+ T cells were separated out. Each participant was administered two doses of either the BNT162b2 or the mRNA-1273 vaccine. This record belongs to a study of vaccination effects on CD4 cells after COVID-19.

This TCR was sampled from a human donor who received a COVID-19 vaccine. Some clones in this sample may be carry-over from other donors' samples. V usage is TRBV2 and J usage is TRBJ2-3; D might be TRBD2 (5 bases). Sequenced here: CD4+ T cells from PBMCs cultured with HCoV-NL63 spike peptides, sampled after COVID-19 vaccination. CDR3: CASSGGFGTDTQYF. The CDR3 DNA follows: TGTGCCAGCAGTGGAGGGTTTGGCACAGATACGCAGTATTTT.